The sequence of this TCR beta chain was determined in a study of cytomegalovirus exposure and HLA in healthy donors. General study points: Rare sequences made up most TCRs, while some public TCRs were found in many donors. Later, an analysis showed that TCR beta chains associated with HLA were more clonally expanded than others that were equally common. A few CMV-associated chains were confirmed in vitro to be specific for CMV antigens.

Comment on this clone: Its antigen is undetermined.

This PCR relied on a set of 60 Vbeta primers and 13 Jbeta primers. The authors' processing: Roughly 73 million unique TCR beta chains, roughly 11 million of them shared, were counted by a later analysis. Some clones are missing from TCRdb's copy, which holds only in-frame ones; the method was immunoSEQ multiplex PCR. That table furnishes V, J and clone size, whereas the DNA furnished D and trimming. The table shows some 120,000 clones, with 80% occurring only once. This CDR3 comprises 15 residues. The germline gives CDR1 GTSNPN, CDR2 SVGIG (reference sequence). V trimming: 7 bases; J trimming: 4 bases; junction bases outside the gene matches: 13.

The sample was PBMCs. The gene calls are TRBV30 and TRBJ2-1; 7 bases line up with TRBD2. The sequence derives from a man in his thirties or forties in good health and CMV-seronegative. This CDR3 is CASREGGGRYNEQFF. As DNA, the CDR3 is TGTGCCTCGAGGGAAGGCGGCGGGAGATACAATGAGCAGTTCTTC.